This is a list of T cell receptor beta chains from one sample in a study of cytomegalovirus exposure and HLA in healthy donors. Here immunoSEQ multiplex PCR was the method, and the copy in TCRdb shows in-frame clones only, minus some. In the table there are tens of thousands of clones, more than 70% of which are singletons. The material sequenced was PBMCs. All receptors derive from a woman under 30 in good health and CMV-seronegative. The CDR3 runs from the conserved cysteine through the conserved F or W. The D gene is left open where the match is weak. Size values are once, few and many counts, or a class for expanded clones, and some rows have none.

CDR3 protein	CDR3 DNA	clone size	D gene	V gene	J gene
CASSPGTSGGSRQFF	TGTGCCAGCAGCCCTGGGACTAGCGGGGGGTCTAGGCAGTTCTTC	few	TRBD2	TRBV7-9	TRBJ2-1
CASSPTGLNTGELFF	TGTGCCAGCTCACCGACAGGGTTGAACACCGGGGAGCTGTTTTTT	-	TRBD1	TRBV18	TRBJ2-2
CASRYSGSSYYEQYF	TGTGCCAGTAGGTATAGCGGGAGTAGTTACTACGAGCAGTACTTC	large	TRBD2	TRBV19	TRBJ2-7
CASSPPARSPNEQFF	TGTGCCAGCAGTCCCCCCGCCCGGAGTCCGAATGAGCAGTTCTTC	-	-	TRBV27	TRBJ2-1
CASSLSGISYNEQFF	TGTGCCAGCAGTCTTAGCGGGATTTCCTACAATGAGCAGTTCTTC	-	TRBD2	TRBV27	TRBJ2-1
CASSMDRASTDTQYF	TGTGCCAGTAGTATGGACAGGGCTAGCACAGATACGCAGTATTTT	-	TRBD1	TRBV19	TRBJ2-3
CASSVDISKQPFF	TGTGCCAGCAGCGTTGACATTAGTAAGCAGCCTTTCTTT	-	-	TRBV9	TRBJ1-1
CASSQGTGTTSYEQYF	TGTGCCAGCAGCCAGGGAACCGGGACTACCTCCTACGAGCAGTACTTC	-	TRBD2	TRBV4-2	TRBJ2-7
CASSLGGQGANYGYTF	TGTGCCAGCAGCTTAGGGGGGCAGGGAGCGAACTATGGCTACACCTTC	-	-	TRBV7-2	TRBJ1-2
CASSWTGTANTGELFF	TGCGCCAGCAGCTGGACGGGAACCGCGAACACCGGGGAGCTGTTTTTT	-	-	TRBV5-1	TRBJ2-2
CATSDQGNYGYTF	TGTGCCACCAGCGATCAGGGGAACTATGGCTACACCTTC	-	-	TRBV15	TRBJ1-2
CASTSIGYNEQFF	TGTGCCAGCACTTCCATCGGGTACAATGAGCAGTTCTTC	once	-	TRBV9	TRBJ2-1
CSVEGGGSPGANGLTF	TGCAGCGTTGAAGGGGGAGGGAGTCCTGGGGCCAACGGCCTGACTTTC	once	TRBD2	TRBV29-1	TRBJ2-6
CASSQARGGLAGITGELFF	TGTGCCAGCAGCCAAGCACGTGGGGGACTAGCGGGAATCACCGGGGAGCTGTTTTTT	once	TRBD2	TRBV4-2	TRBJ2-2
CASSETGGGGGQPQHF	TGTGCCAGCAGTGAGACAGGGGGGGGAGGAGGTCAGCCCCAGCATTTT	few	TRBD1	TRBV6-1	TRBJ1-5
CATNPLGGRGYEQYF	TGTGCCACCAATCCCCTCGGGGGTAGGGGTTACGAGCAGTACTTC	-	-	TRBV27	TRBJ2-7
CASSIADSPYGYTF	TGTGCCAGTAGTATAGCAGACAGTCCCTATGGCTACACCTTC	-	-	TRBV19	TRBJ1-2
CASSLVGEDTEAFF	TGCGCCAGCAGCTTGGTGGGGGAGGACACTGAAGCTTTCTTT	-	-	TRBV5-1	TRBJ1-1
CAREQGMGASNQPQHF	TGTGCCAGAGAACAGGGGATGGGAGCAAGCAATCAGCCCCAGCATTTT	once	TRBD1	TRBV10-3	TRBJ1-5
CASSPRQGESSYEQYF	TGTGCCAGCAGCCCCAGACAGGGGGAGAGCTCCTACGAGCAGTACTTC	-	TRBD1	TRBV14	TRBJ2-7
CASSVWQGPYEQYF	TGTGCCAGCAGTGTATGGCAGGGGCCCTACGAGCAGTACTTC	-	-	TRBV6-1	TRBJ2-7
CASSSLSSGRGDGELFF	TGTGCCAGCAGCTCCCTTTCCAGCGGGAGGGGTGACGGGGAGCTGTTTTTT	-	TRBD2	TRBV7-8	TRBJ2-2
CASSLGIGGGRGTDTQYF	TGTGCCAGCAGCTTAGGGATCGGGGGGGGCCGAGGCACAGATACGCAGTATTTT	few	TRBD2	TRBV7-2	TRBJ2-3
CASSFPDRGYEQYF	TGTGCCAGCAGCTTTCCGGACAGGGGCTACGAGCAGTACTTC	-	TRBD1	TRBV7-8	TRBJ2-7
CASSSGQVEKLFF	TGTGCCAGCAGCTCAGGACAGGTAGAAAAACTGTTTTTT	few	TRBD1	TRBV7-2	TRBJ1-4
CASTLVWYGYTF	TGTGCCAGTACTCTGGTATGGTATGGCTACACCTTC	-	-	TRBV2	TRBJ1-2
CASSQKRGPDNEQFF	TGCGCCAGCAGCCAAAAAAGGGGGCCAGACAATGAGCAGTTCTTC	-	TRBD1	TRBV4-1	TRBJ2-1
CASSLSGLAVEQYF	TGTGCCAGCAGTTTATCCGGACTAGCGGTTGAGCAGTACTTC	-	TRBD2	TRBV27	TRBJ2-7
CASSPSGGYEQYF	TGTGCCAGCAGTCCTTCAGGGGGCTACGAGCAGTACTTC	-	TRBD1	TRBV27	TRBJ2-7
CASSVQGDRHYEQYF	TGTGCCAGCAGCGTACAGGGGGACCGCCACTACGAGCAGTACTTC	-	TRBD1	TRBV9	TRBJ2-7
CASSQNPSRGPHYGYTF	TGCGCCAGCAGTCAAAACCCCTCCAGGGGGCCCCACTATGGCTACACCTTC	-	TRBD1	TRBV23-1	TRBJ1-2
CASSPSGSDRQYF	TGTGCCAGCAGCCCTAGCGGGAGCGACCGGCAGTATTTT	-	TRBD2	TRBV7-9	TRBJ2-3
CATSIGTSGANEQFF	TGTGCCACCAGCATCGGGACTAGCGGAGCCAATGAGCAGTTCTTC	-	TRBD2	TRBV15	TRBJ2-1
CASTIQGRNNEQFF	TGTGCCAGCACCATACAGGGTAGGAACAATGAGCAGTTCTTC	-	-	TRBV28	TRBJ2-1
CAWAASTDTQYF	TGTGCCTGGGCGGCCAGCACAGATACGCAGTATTTT	few	-	TRBV30	TRBJ2-3
CASSLGQGKNTGELFF	TGTGCCAGCAGCTTAGGACAGGGGAAAAACACCGGGGAGCTGTTTTTT	-	TRBD1	TRBV7-9	TRBJ2-2
CSVGGGLGVNEQFF	TGCAGCGTTGGCGGAGGCCTGGGCGTCAATGAGCAGTTCTTC	-	-	TRBV29-1	TRBJ2-1